This T cell receptor beta chain was sequenced during a study of blood T cell repertoires in COVID-19. Study details: Whether acute or convalescent, the COVID-19 samples came from the United States, Italy and Spain. PBMCs, B-cell-depleted T cells, or T cells provided the cDNA or gDNA that made up the material.

The CDR3 loop spans 15 amino acids. The germline V gene encodes CDR1 SGHDN and CDR2 FVKESK. Trimming cost V 5 bases and J 2 bases, with 13 bases left between them. Study processing details: For nucleated cells, counts were estimated from reference gene primer amplification. Method: immunoSEQ multiplex PCR; TCRdb's copy keeps in-frame clones and lacks some. V and J calls and clone size are as listed in that table; D and trimming were resolved from the DNA. The sample lists some 210,000 clones; around 83% were seen once. The clonotype originates from a man between 50 and 59 years old with active or convalescent COVID-19. Sequencing input: peripheral blood. V is TRBV14 and J is TRBJ1-3, with D perhaps matching TRBD1 (6 bases). The CDR3 region has the DNA TGTGCCAGCAGCAAGGCGGGGGGCACTGGAAACACCATATATTTT. Translating gives CASSKAGGTGNTIYF.